This T cell receptor (beta chain) was found in a study of blood T cell repertoires in COVID-19. About the research overall: Italy, Spain and the United States were the sources of the convalescent and acute COVID-19 samples. PBMCs, B-cell-depleted T cells, or T cells provided the cDNA or gDNA that made up the material.

Authors' processing steps: The assay estimated nucleated cells by amplifying reference gene primers. Sequenced by immunoSEQ multiplex PCR; TCRdb stores in-frame clones only, minus some. V, J and clone size reflect that table, while D and trimming were determined from the DNA. The sample has 150,000 to 200,000 clones, roughly 86% seen once. In this sample, this clone turned up a few times. CDR1 SGHDT and CDR2 YYEEEE come from the germline V gene. Trimming cost V 6 bases and J 0 bases, with 13 bases left between them. CDR3 length: 15 residues. The source of this sequence is a woman aged 80 or older with COVID-19, enrolled during active disease. The rearrangement uses TRBV5-6 and TRBJ2-1; weak D call: TRBD1 (6 bases). The sequenced sample was peripheral blood. The CDR3 here is CASTRGGSSYNEQFF. DNA for the CDR3: TGTGCCAGCACCAGGGGCGGCAGCTCCTACAATGAGCAGTTCTTC.